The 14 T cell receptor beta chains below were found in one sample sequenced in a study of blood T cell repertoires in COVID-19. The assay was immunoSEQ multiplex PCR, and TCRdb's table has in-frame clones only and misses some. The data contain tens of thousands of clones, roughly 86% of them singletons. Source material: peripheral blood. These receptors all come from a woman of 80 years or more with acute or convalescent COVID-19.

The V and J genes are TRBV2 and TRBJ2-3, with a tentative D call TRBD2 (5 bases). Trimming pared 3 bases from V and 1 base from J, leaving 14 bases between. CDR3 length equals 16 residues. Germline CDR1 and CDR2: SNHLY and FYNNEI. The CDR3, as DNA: TGTGCCAGCAGTGAGCGCGGGCTGGGCGGCACAGATACGCAGTATTTT. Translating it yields CASSERGLGGTDTQYF.

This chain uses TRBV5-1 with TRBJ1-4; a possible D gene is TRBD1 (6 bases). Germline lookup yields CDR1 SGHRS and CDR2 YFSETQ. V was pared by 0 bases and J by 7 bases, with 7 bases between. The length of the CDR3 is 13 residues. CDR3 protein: CASSLGQAEKLFF. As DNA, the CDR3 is TGCGCCAGCAGCTTGGGACAGGCTGAAAAACTGTTTTTT. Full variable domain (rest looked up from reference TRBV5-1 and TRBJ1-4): KAGVTQTPRYLIKTRGQQVTLSCSPISGHRSVSWYQQTPGQGLQFLFEYFSETQRNKGNFPGRFSGRQFSNSRSEMNVSTLELGDSALYLCASSLGQAEKLFFGSGTQLSVL.

CDR3: CASTLGQGAPVAFF. CDR3 bases: TGTGCCAGTACGTTGGGACAGGGGGCGCCGGTAGCTTTCTTT. The chain employs TRBV19 and TRBJ1-1; 12 nucleotides agree with TRBD1. Germline-derived CDR1 and CDR2 are LNHDA and SQIVND (reference sequence). V gave up 7 bases and J gave up 10 bases; unmatched junction bases: 10. The CDR3 totals 14 residues.

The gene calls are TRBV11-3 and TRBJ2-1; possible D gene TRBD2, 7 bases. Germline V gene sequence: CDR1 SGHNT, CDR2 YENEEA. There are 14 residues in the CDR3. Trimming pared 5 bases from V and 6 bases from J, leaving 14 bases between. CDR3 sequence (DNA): TGTGCCAGCAGCGAACAGGGAGGGGGCAATGAGCAGTTCTTC. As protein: CASSEQGGGNEQFF.

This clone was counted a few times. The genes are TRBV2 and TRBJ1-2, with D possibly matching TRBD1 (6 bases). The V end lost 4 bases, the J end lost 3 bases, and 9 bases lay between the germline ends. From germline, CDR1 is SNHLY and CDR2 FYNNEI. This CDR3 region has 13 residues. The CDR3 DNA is TGTGCCAGCAGTGCGGCAGGGGACTATGGCTACACCTTC. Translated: CASSAAGDYGYTF. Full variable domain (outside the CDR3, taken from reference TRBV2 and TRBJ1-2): EPEVTQTPSHQVTQMGQEVILRCVPISNHLYFYWYRQILGQKVEFLVSFYNNEISEKSEIFDDQFSVERPDGSNFTLKIRSTKLEDSAMYFCASSAAGDYGYTFGSGTRLTVV.

CDR3 nucleotide sequence: TGTGCCATTCAAGCTAGTAGCGGTTTAAGCTCCTACAATGAGCAGTTCTTC. The encoded protein is CAIQASSGLSSYNEQFF. J is TRBJ2-1 and V is TRBV10-3; a weak D match, TRBD2 (6 bases). The V end lost 9 bases, the J end lost 0 bases, and 21 bases lay between the germline ends. Per the germline V gene, CDR1 is ENHRY and CDR2 is SYGVKD. CDR3 size: 17 residues.

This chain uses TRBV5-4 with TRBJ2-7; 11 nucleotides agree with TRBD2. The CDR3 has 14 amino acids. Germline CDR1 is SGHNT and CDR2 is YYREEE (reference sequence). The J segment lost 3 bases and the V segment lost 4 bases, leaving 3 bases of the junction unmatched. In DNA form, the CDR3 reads TGTGCCAGCAGCCCCGGGACTAGCGGCTACGAGCAGTACTTC. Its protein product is CASSPGTSGYEQYF.

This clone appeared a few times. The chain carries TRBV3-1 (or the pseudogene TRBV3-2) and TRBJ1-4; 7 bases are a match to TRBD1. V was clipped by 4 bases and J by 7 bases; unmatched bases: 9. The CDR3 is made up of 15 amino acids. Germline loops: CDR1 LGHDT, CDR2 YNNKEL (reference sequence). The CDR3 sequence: CASSLRQGGTEKLFF. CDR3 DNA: TGTGCCAGCAGCCTCCGACAGGGTGGTACTGAAAAACTGTTTTTT.

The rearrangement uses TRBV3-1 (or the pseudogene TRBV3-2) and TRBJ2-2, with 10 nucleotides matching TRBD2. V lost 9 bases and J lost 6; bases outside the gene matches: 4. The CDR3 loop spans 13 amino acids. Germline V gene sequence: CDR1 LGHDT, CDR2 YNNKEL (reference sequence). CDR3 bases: TGTGCCAGTGGGACTAGCGTTCCCGGGGAGCTGTTTTTT. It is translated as CASGTSVPGELFF.

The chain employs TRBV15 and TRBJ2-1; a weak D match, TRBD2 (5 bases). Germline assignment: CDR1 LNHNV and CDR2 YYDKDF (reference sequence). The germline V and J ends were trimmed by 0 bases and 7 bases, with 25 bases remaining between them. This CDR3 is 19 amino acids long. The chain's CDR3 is CATSRDHLIRGLGSNEQFF. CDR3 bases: TGTGCCACCAGCAGAGATCATTTAATTAGAGGACTCGGATCGAATGAGCAGTTCTTC.

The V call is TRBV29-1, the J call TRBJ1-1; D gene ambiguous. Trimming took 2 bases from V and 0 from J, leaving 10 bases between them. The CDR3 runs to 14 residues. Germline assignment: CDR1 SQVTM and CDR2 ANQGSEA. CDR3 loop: CSVEPRGMNTEAFF. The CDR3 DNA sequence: TGCAGCGTTGAACCCCGGGGTATGAACACTGAAGCTTTCTTT.

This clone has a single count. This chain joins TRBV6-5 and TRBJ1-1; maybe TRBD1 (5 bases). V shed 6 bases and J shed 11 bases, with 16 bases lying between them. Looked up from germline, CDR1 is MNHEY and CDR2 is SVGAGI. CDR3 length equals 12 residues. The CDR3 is CASRLAGGWAFF. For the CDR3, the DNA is TGTGCCAGCAGGCTGGCCGGGGGGTGGGCTTTCTTT.

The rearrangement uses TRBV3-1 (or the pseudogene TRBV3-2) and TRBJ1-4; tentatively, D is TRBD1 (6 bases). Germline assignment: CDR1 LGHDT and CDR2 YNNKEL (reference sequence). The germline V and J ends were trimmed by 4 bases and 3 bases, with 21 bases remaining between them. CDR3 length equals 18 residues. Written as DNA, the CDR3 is TGTGCCAGCAGCCCAACAAGCGGGGTCAGGGGCGCTAATGAAAAACTGTTTTTT. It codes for CASSPTSGVRGANEKLFF.

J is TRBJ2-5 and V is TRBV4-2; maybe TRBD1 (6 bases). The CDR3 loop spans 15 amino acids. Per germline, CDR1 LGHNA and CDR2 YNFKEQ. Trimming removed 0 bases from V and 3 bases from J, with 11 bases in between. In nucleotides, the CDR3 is TGTGCCAGCAGCCAAGATTCGGGACAAGAAGAGACCCAGTACTTC. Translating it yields CASSQDSGQEETQYF.